The next 26 T cell receptor beta chains were all read from a single sample in a study of regulatory T cells in long-lasting Graves disease. CDR3 regions were amplified by Arm-PCR using iRepertoire HTBI primers to build TCR beta libraries. TCRdb processed the multiplex PCR reads anew with MiXCR; each CDR3 protein has one entry. Seen here are 360,000 or so distinct CDR3 sequences, 15% to 20% observed once, and the top ten hold over 20%. Stated time point: newly diagnosed GD, antithyroid drugs for less than 3 months. From RNA extracted from PBMCs, the TCR library was made. Separately, the same data were catalogued under a study of T cells in Graves' hyperthyroidism and ophthalmopathy.

The sequences come from peripheral blood mononuclear cells (PBMCs), collected at new diagnosis, from a patient treated with antithyroid drugs. The source is a woman between 18 and 29 years old with Graves disease.

This clonotype was seen repeatedly, ten times or more. The rearrangement joins TRBV7-3 to TRBJ1-2; D is perhaps TRBD1 (6 bases). CDR3 length equals 15 residues. Per germline, CDR1 SGHTA and CDR2 FQGTGA. Trimming cost V 2 bases and J 3 bases, with 13 bases left between them. CDR3 loop: CASSLYGGLDYGYTF. The CDR3, as DNA: TGTGCCAGCAGCTTATATGGGGGGCTTGACTATGGCTACACCTTC.

Ten or more counts support this clonotype. The chain is built from TRBV5-1 and TRBJ2-3, with 8 bases matching TRBD1. This CDR3 comprises 14 residues. CDR1 is SGHRS, CDR2 YFSETQ, per germline. After removal of 1 base from V and 14 bases from J, the junction contained 12 bases not matched to a gene. CDR3 sequence: CASSLTGQGDQRYF. The CDR3 bases are TGCGCCAGCAGCTTGACAGGACAGGGAGACCAAAGGTATTTT. Filled out from reference TRBV5-1 and TRBJ2-3, the complete variable domain reads KAGVTQTPRYLIKTRGQQVTLSCSPISGHRSVSWYQQTPGQGLQFLFEYFSETQRNKGNFPGRFSGRQFSNSRSEMNVSTLELGDSALYLCASSLTGQGDQRYFGPGTRLTVL.

This clonotype was seen at least ten times. The rearrangement links TRBV18 to TRBJ2-7; 7 nucleotides match TRBD2. The CDR3 totals 13 residues. The germline V gene encodes CDR1 KGHSH and CDR2 LQKENI. Trimming removed 6 bases from V and 6 bases from J; junction bases left unmatched: 8. CDR3 sequence reads: CASSPGLVGEQYF. CDR3 in DNA: TGTGCCAGCTCTCCAGGACTAGTCGGCGAGCAGTACTTC.

The chain carries TRBV6-1 and TRBJ2-1, with TRBD2 matching over 10 bases. The CDR3 covers 14 residues. Germline V CDR1 and CDR2: MNHNS, SASEGT. The trim removed 8 bases at V and 7 bases at J, leaving 8 bases unmatched. In nucleotides, the CDR3 is TGTGCCAGCTTCGATAGCGGGGGGTCGAATGAGCAGTTCTTC. Residues: CASFDSGGSNEQFF.

This clonotype was picked up many times. The chain is built from TRBV5-1 and TRBJ2-7; D gene unclear. The V end lost 1 base, the J end lost 7 bases, and 12 bases lay between the germline ends. The CDR3 totals 13 residues. Germline CDR1 and CDR2: SGHRS and YFSETQ. The CDR3 DNA follows: TGCGCCAGCAGCTTGAGACTGCCTGGGGAGCAGTACTTC. Amino acids: CASSLRLPGEQYF.

This clonotype showed up many times. The chain carries TRBV5-1 and TRBJ1-1; D is undetermined. In germline, CDR1 is SGHRS, CDR2 YFSETQ. CDR3 length: 14 amino acids. With 0 bases removed from V and 1 base from J, the gap between germline ends came to 7 bases. In nucleotides, the CDR3 is TGCGCCAGCAGCTTGGATCAGACGAACACTGAAGCTTTCTTT. Amino acids: CASSLDQTNTEAFF.

This clonotype was seen repeatedly, ten times or more. CDR3 sequence (DNA): TGTGCCGCACTTTCCGGGGCAGGTACATCTACAGATACGCAGTATTTT. Translating it yields CAALSGAGTSTDTQYF. V gene TRBV28 combines with J gene TRBJ2-3; D might be TRBD1 or TRBD2, each matching 5 bases. CDR1 is MDHEN, CDR2 SYDVKM, per germline. The ends were cut back, 11 bases at V and 3 bases at J, with 24 bases in the middle. This CDR3 is built from 16 residues.

The V gene is TRBV11-3, the J gene TRBJ1-5, with unresolved D. The CDR3 is made up of 14 amino acids. V shed 4 bases and J shed 2 bases, with 9 bases lying between them. The V gene's germline CDR1 is SGHNT and CDR2 YENEEA. CDR3 loop: CASSSTRGNQPQHF. The CDR3 region has the DNA TGTGCCAGCAGCTCTACAAGGGGCAATCAGCCCCAGCATTTT.

In its sample, this clonotype was seen many times. The chain combines TRBV7-3 with TRBJ2-1; unclear D gene. The V and J ends lost 3 bases and 4 bases respectively, with 10 bases between them. The CDR3 contains 14 residues. Germline loops: CDR1 SGHTA, CDR2 FQGTGA. CDR3 nucleotides: TGTGCCAGCAGCTTTGCCGGTCCGTACAATGAGCAGTTCTTC. Protein: CASSFAGPYNEQFF.

This clonotype was recorded a few times. This may be a read error: a much more frequent sequence differs by one nucleotide. J is TRBJ1-6 and V is TRBV12-3 or TRBV12-4, with 8 nucleotides matching TRBD1. Trimming cost V 7 bases and J 11 bases; bases outside gene matches: 16. The CDR3 contains 16 residues. CDR3 sequence (DNA): TGTGCCAGCACCGATGGCCGGGACAGGAGATTTCCACCCCTCCACTTT. This sequence encodes CASTDGRDRRFPPLHF.

This clonotype turned up a few times. This may come from a read error, since a much larger clone is one base off. V usage is TRBV28 and J usage is TRBJ1-2, with D possibly TRBD1 on 6 matching bases. The CDR3 totals 14 residues. V shed 4 bases and J shed 0 bases, with 9 bases lying between them. Germline V CDR1 and CDR2: MDHEN, SYDVKM. For the CDR3, the DNA is TGTGCCAGCAGTTCCGGGGGGCCTAACTATGGCTACACCTTC. Translation: CASSSGGPNYGYTF.

This clonotype was seen repeatedly, ten times or more. The chain has TRBV6-1 and TRBJ2-5; 10 positions agree with TRBD1. CDR1 and CDR2 (germline): MNHNS, SASEGT. CDR3 size: 14 residues. Trimming removed 6 bases from V and 5 bases from J; junction bases left unmatched: 6. Here the CDR3 reads CASRRQGAGETQYF. DNA for the CDR3: TGTGCCAGCAGACGACAGGGGGCGGGGGAGACCCAGTACTTC.

The sample holds many counts of this clonotype. V and J are TRBV28 and TRBJ1-2, with D hard to call. The CDR3 extends over 11 amino acids. Trimming took off 8 bases at V and 7 bases at J, with 11 bases between the two ends. Per the germline V gene, CDR1 is MDHEN and CDR2 is SYDVKM. The chain's CDR3 is CASPSVLGYTF. CDR3 DNA sequence: TGTGCCAGCCCCTCAGTTCTTGGCTACACCTTC.

The genes are TRBV3-1 and TRBJ2-5; possible D gene TRBD2, 6 bases. V was shortened by 0 bases and J by 5 bases, with 10 bases between the two germline ends. This CDR3 comprises 14 residues. Germline assignment: CDR1 LGHDT and CDR2 YNNKEL (reference sequence). The CDR3 sequence: CASSQDLGGETQYF. The CDR3 DNA is TGTGCCAGCAGCCAAGATCTTGGGGGGGAGACCCAGTACTTC.

This clonotype was observed a few times. The rearrangement uses TRBV10-3 and TRBJ2-7; 7 bases line up with TRBD2. The V segment lost 4 bases and the J segment 2 bases; nucleotides outside the gene matches: 8. The germline CDR1 and CDR2 sequences are ENHRY and SYGVKD. This CDR3 is built from 15 residues. The CDR3 DNA reads as TGTGCCATCAGTGCCCGGACTAGTCTAACCTACGAGCAGTACTTC. This gives the protein CAISARTSLTYEQYF.

This clonotype was recorded a few times. The genes are TRBV18 and TRBJ2-7; 7 bases are shared with TRBD1. Losses at the gene ends were 3 bases for V and 2 bases for J; bases not matched to a gene: 7. The CDR3 sequence is 15 residues long. The germline CDR1 and CDR2 sequences are KGHSH and LQKENI. CDR3 coding DNA: TGTGCCAGCTCACCGCTACGGCAGGGGGCCTACGAGCAGTACTTC. This codes for CASSPLRQGAYEQYF. Drawing the rest from reference TRBV18 and TRBJ2-7, the complete variable domain is NAGVMQNPRHLVRRRGQEARLRCSPMKGHSHVYWYRQLPEEGLKFMVYLQKENIIDESGMPKERFSAEFPKEGPSILRIQQVVRGDSAAYFCASSPLRQGAYEQYFGPGTRLTVT.

The sample holds a few counts of this clonotype. The chain carries TRBV30 and TRBJ2-2, with D perhaps being TRBD1 or TRBD2 (5 bases each). Germline V gives CDR1 GTSNPN, CDR2 SVGIG (reference sequence). The CDR3 loop spans 15 amino acids. V shed 4 bases and J shed 0 bases, with 12 bases lying between them. The CDR3 here is CAWTTGQANTGELFF. The CDR3 coding sequence is TGTGCCTGGACCACGGGGCAGGCGAACACCGGGGAGCTGTTTTTT.

Comment on this clonotype: It may be a read error: a sequence one base away is much more abundant. CDR3 loop: CASSTTSGGAETRYF. In DNA form, the CDR3 reads TGTGCCAGCAGCACGACTAGCGGGGGGGCAGAGACCCGGTACTTC. The rearrangement links TRBV6-2 or TRBV6-3 to TRBJ2-1; 14 bases align to TRBD2. This CDR3 region has 15 residues. Germline V gives CDR1 MNHEY, CDR2 SVGEGT.

This clonotype showed up just once. This likely reflects a read error, since a far larger clone is one base away. The chain recombines TRBV18 with TRBJ2-7; 8 bases align to TRBD2. In germline, CDR1 is KGHSH, CDR2 LQKENI. CDR3 size: 17 residues. The V and J ends lost 5 bases and 7 bases, in that order; junction bases with no gene match: 19. The DNA of the CDR3 is TGTGCCAGCTCAGACCGACGGGTGAGCGGGAGAGACAATGAGCAGTACTTC. Translating it yields CASSDRRVSGRDNEQYF.

This rearrangement joins TRBV5-1 to TRBJ2-7, with D tentatively TRBD2 (5 bases). V was shortened by 2 bases and J by 4 bases, with 19 bases between the two germline ends. The CDR3 is 16 residues long. CDR1 is SGHRS and CDR2 is YFSETQ in the germline V gene. The CDR3 spells CASSFGWESGGYEQYF. In DNA form, the CDR3 reads TGCGCCAGCAGCTTCGGTTGGGAGTCGGGTGGGTACGAGCAGTACTTC.

This clonotype showed up many times. The V and J genes are TRBV5-1 and TRBJ1-2; 10 bases are a match to TRBD1. With V trimmed by 4 bases and J by 8 bases, 14 bases remained unmatched. CDR1 is SGHRS and CDR2 is YFSETQ in the germline V gene. The CDR3 totals 16 residues. The CDR3 sequence is CASSGDRGPLHEGYTF. The DNA for the CDR3 is TGCGCCAGCAGCGGAGACAGGGGGCCCCTGCATGAGGGCTACACCTTC.

This chain links TRBV30 with TRBJ1-1, with no clear D. The V gene's germline CDR1 is GTSNPN and CDR2 SVGIG (reference sequence). The V and J ends lost 2 bases and 1 base respectively, with 14 bases between them. This CDR3 is 15 amino acids long. In DNA form, the CDR3 reads TGTGCCTGGAGTTGGGCCAGCAAGGCGAACACTGAAGCTTTCTTT. As protein: CAWSWASKANTEAFF. The whole variable domain, remainder taken from reference TRBV30 and TRBJ1-1, is SQTIHQWPATLVQPVGSPLSLECTVEGTSNPNLYWYRQAAGRGLQLLFYSVGIGQISSEVPQNLSASRPQDRQFILSSKKLLLSDSGFYLCAWSWASKANTEAFFGQGTRLTVV.

About this clonotype itself: A read error is the likely source, as a far larger clone sits one nucleotide away. The rearrangement joins TRBV5-6 to TRBJ2-1; 13 nucleotides align to TRBD2. Germline CDR1 is SGHDT and CDR2 is YYEEEE. V lost 4 bases to trimming and J lost 10 bases; unmatched junction nucleotides: 5. This CDR3 is built from 14 residues. CDR3 amino acids: CASSGRLAGGEQFF. CDR3 nucleotide sequence: TGTGCCAGCAGCGGTCGACTAGCGGGAGGCGAGCAGTTCTTC.

On this clonotype: It is likely a read error: a sequence one base away is far more abundant. The chain recombines TRBV9 with TRBJ2-7; 8 nucleotides match TRBD2. This CDR3 has 15 amino acids. Germline loops: CDR1 SGDLS, CDR2 YYNGEE. J gave up 4 bases and V 0 bases, and 6 bases lay outside the gene matches. For the CDR3, the DNA is TGTGCCAGCAGCGTAGACCCCGGGACTAGTTACGAGCAGTACTTC. This gives the protein CASSVDPGTSYEQYF.

In its sample, this clonotype was seen many times. The chain is built from TRBV2 and TRBJ1-4, with 7 bases identical to TRBD1. The V gene's germline CDR1 is SNHLY and CDR2 FYNNEI. The CDR3 has 14 amino acids. With V trimmed by 6 bases and J by 8 bases, 9 bases remained unmatched. This CDR3 is CASRLDRSAEKLFF. For the CDR3, the DNA is TGTGCCAGCAGGCTGGACAGGTCAGCGGAAAAACTGTTTTTT.

The chain recombines TRBV14 with TRBJ2-1, with D unresolved. CDR1 and CDR2 from the germline V gene are SGHDN and FVKESK. V was pared by 4 bases and J by 6 bases, with 13 bases between. The CDR3 has 14 residues. CDR3 sequence (DNA): TGTGCCAGCAGCCCTCGTTGGCAGGCCAATGAGCAGTTCTTC. The encoded protein is CASSPRWQANEQFF.